The rows below give T cell receptor beta chains drawn from one sample of a study of siplizumab effects on memory and regulatory T cells. Here immunoSEQ multiplex PCR was the method, and the copy in TCRdb shows in-frame clones only, minus some. The table shows about 27,000 clones, with 65% to 90% occurring only once. Sequencing was done on a sample of memory CD4+ T cells sorted from blood. The receptors were gathered from a human donor in good health. Both conserved end residues are part of each CDR3.

len,v_gene,j_gene,CDR3aa
15,TRBV25-1,TRBJ1-1,CASSDAQGANTEAFF
14,TRBV6-5,TRBJ1-1,CASRTRGAVGEAFF
14,TRBV2,TRBJ2-7,CASSELAGGSEQYF
15,TRBV30,TRBJ2-5,CAWSFWTSGSETQYF
17,TRBV7-2,TRBJ1-4,CASSLVRGQGVNEKLFF
13,TRBV15,TRBJ2-7,CATSSRQSYEQYF
13,TRBV18,TRBJ1-1,CASSSGANTEAFF
16,TRBV29-1,TRBJ2-3,CSAGWRPGGSTDTQYF
15,TRBV21-1,TRBJ2-7,CASIKGSRTSYEQYF
13,TRBV27,TRBJ1-1,CASSLFVGTEAFF
15,TRBV5-1,TRBJ2-2,CASSAFQGAIGELFF
13,TRBV29-1,TRBJ2-2,CSVGDTNTGELFF
16,TRBV7-9,TRBJ2-1,CASSLGVGGPNFEQFF
15,TRBV9,TRBJ2-1,CASSVGGTSGNEQFF
13,TRBV6-1,TRBJ2-7,CASTRDRDREQYF
21,TRBV28,TRBJ2-1,CASSKNPGRGSGGRSYNEQFF
14,TRBV10-3,TRBJ2-5,CAISSYGSGETQYF
15,TRBV5-4,TRBJ2-7,CASSLPSGRVYEQYF
16,TRBV19,TRBJ1-3,CASSVPGTISGNTIYF
16,TRBV5-1,TRBJ2-3,CASSLPAGGRTDTQYF
16,TRBV4-2,TRBJ1-1,CASSLEGRGSNTEAFF
15,TRBV7-3,TRBJ2-1,CASSLTWGINNEQFF
14,TRBV28,TRBJ1-2,CASSPFIAERGYTF
15,TRBV2,TRBJ2-1,CASSETGISYNEQFF
14,TRBV5-6,TRBJ2-7,CASSRVGGRNEQYF
13,TRBV15,TRBJ1-1,CATSRQLNTEAFF
15,TRBV4-2,TRBJ1-2,CASSQTPGPTDGYTF
16,TRBV18,TRBJ2-4,CASSPPLGRTKNIQYF
16,TRBV5-1,TRBJ2-3,CASRPGSEGGTDTQYF
13,TRBV2,TRBJ1-1,CASSRNRDTEAFF
13,TRBV27,TRBJ2-1,CASRVTGGNEQFF
14,TRBV11-3,TRBJ2-1,CASSPLAGPNEQFF
18,TRBV27,TRBJ1-4,CASSLYVDRGLTNEKLFF
15,TRBV5-1,TRBJ2-7,CASSQTSGLSYEQYF
16,TRBV7-2,TRBJ1-4,CASSPRTGGANEKLFF
15,TRBV7-8,TRBJ2-3,CASSPTGASTDTQYF
16,TRBV7-8,TRBJ2-3,CASSRGTSGQGDTQYF
10,TRBV29-1,TRBJ1-1,CSALADEAFF
15,TRBV9,TRBJ1-4,CASSVGTGKGEKLFF
14,TRBV11-2,TRBJ2-1,CASSPLRGAGEQFF
17,TRBV9,TRBJ2-1,CASSADSGGVSYNEQFF
11,TRBV6-1,TRBJ1-3,CASSRGNTIYF
13,TRBV19,TRBJ1-1,CASSMGQDTEAFF
15,TRBV9,TRBJ2-7,CASSVAGTVSYEQYF